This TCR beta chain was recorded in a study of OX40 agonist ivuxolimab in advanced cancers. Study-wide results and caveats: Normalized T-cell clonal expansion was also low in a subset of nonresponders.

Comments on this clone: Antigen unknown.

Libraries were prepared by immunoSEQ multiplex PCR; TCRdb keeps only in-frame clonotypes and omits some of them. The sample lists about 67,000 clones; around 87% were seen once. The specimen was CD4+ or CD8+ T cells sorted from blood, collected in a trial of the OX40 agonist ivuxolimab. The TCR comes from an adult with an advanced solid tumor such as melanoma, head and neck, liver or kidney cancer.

The CDR3: CASKDRTYEQYF. CDR3 DNA sequence: TGCGCCAGCAAGGACAGGACCTACGAGCAGTACTTC. This chain links TRBV5-1 with TRBJ2-7; 7 bases fit TRBD1. Losses at the gene ends were 6 bases for V and 2 bases for J; bases not matched to a gene: 2. CDR3 size: 12 residues. The V gene's germline CDR1 is SGHRS and CDR2 YFSETQ. The complete variable domain, with remaining parts taken from reference TRBV5-1 and TRBJ2-7, reads KAGVTQTPRYLIKTRGQQVTLSCSPISGHRSVSWYQQTPGQGLQFLFEYFSETQRNKGNFPGRFSGRQFSNSRSEMNVSTLELGDSALYLCASKDRTYEQYFGPGTRLTVT.